The T cell receptor (beta chain) under discussion was sequenced for a study of T cell repertoires in cytomegalovirus infection. Study as a whole: CMV infection plus the matching HLA type was flagged by public TCR beta signatures.

Via MiXCR, TCRdb re-called the reads, giving one row per CDR3 protein. The data show some 390,000 distinct CDR3 sequences, less than 20% seen once. Findings and caveats of the study: HLA-C-restricted TCR beta clonotypes specific for CMV led the ex vivo response.

This clonotype was seen repeatedly, ten times or more. Its target is not known. V lost 5 bases and J 8 bases, leaving 13 bases between the germline ends. Germline CDR1 and CDR2: SGHTA and FQGNSA. CDR3 length: 13 residues. The clonotype originates from a human donor in good health (CMV status not recorded). Some clones in this sample may be carry-over from other donors' samples. The sample taken for sequencing was PBMCs. The gene calls are TRBV7-2 and TRBJ2-1; D is uncertain. CDR3 residues: CASSRAPTDEQFF. The CDR3 nucleotides are TGTGCCAGCAGCCGGGCCCCCACAGATGAGCAGTTCTTC.